The 18 T cell receptor beta chains given below trace back to one sample, sequenced in a study of blood T cells in healthy people across ages. A sample-barcoded 5' primer and a J-beta primer mix were used in a second PCR of roughly 7 to 11 cycles. TCRdb re-called the 5' RACE reads with MiXCR, one entry per CDR3 protein. The sample shows about 1.6 million distinct CDR3 sequences, roughly 32% of them seen only once. What was sequenced was blood. The receptors were sampled from a woman in her 30s in good health.

Ten or more counts support this clonotype. The chain combines TRBV30 with TRBJ1-6; D remains ambiguous. CDR1 is GTSNPN and CDR2 is SVGIG in the germline V gene (reference sequence). The V end was cut by 3 bases, the J end by 9 bases, with 21 bases between. The CDR3 has 16 residues. The CDR3 loop reads CAWSVGSADLGSPLHF. The DNA of the CDR3 is TGTGCCTGGAGCGTCGGGTCGGCAGATCTTGGTTCACCCCTCCACTTT.

This chain links TRBV9 with TRBJ1-2, with D maybe TRBD1 (5 bases). Germline loops: CDR1 SGDLS, CDR2 YYNGEE. The CDR3 length is 15 residues. With 3 bases removed from V and 8 bases from J, the gap between germline ends came to 20 bases. The CDR3 region has the DNA TGTGCCAGCAGCGGATCAGGGACGGCGGGGGAGGGCTACACCTTC. Amino acid sequence: CASSGSGTAGEGYTF.

This clonotype occurred a few times. This chain joins TRBV27 and TRBJ1-5; 7 positions match TRBD1. Germline V lookup: CDR1 MNHEY, CDR2 SMNVEV (reference sequence). The length of the CDR3 is 14 residues. The trim removed 6 bases at V and 7 bases at J, leaving 9 bases unmatched. The CDR3 DNA sequence: TGTGCCAGCAGCCATGACAGGGCCAGCCAGCCCCAGCATTTT. Translating it yields CASSHDRASQPQHF.

In its sample, this clonotype was seen a few times. Written as DNA, the CDR3 is TGTGCCAGCAGAGAGGACAAGTATGGCTACACCTTC. Protein product: CASREDKYGYTF. J is TRBJ1-2 and V is TRBV16, with D possibly TRBD1 on 5 matching bases. Germline CDR1 is KGHSY and CDR2 is FQNENV. This CDR3 spans 12 amino acids. V dropped 6 bases and J dropped 5 bases, with 10 bases sitting between them.

This chain connects TRBV5-5 to TRBJ1-1; no firm D call. V was trimmed by 8 bases and J by 1 base, leaving 15 bases between them. This CDR3 has 14 residues. Germline lookup yields CDR1 SGHKS and CDR2 YYEKEE (reference sequence). The CDR3 here is CASIPYGRNTEAFF. CDR3 DNA: TGTGCCAGTATTCCTTATGGGCGGAACACTGAAGCTTTCTTT.

The chain employs TRBV6-6 and TRBJ2-7; 9 bases line up with TRBD1. CDR1 MNHNY and CDR2 SVGAGI come from the germline V gene (reference sequence). V shed 6 bases and J 5 bases; nucleotides not matched to a gene: 14. The CDR3 extends over 16 amino acids. The CDR3 coding sequence is TGTGCCAGCAGCTCACGCGACAGGGGGAATACACACGAGCAGTACTTC. Translated, it gives CASSSRDRGNTHEQYF.

Written as DNA, the CDR3 is TGCAGTGCTAGGCACGGGCAACGCGGCTACACCTTC. Its protein is CSARHGQRGYTF. This sequence joins TRBV20-1 and TRBJ1-2; D gene unclear. V was shortened by 3 bases and J by 8 bases, with 13 bases between the two germline ends. Germline-derived CDR1 and CDR2 are DFQATT and SNEGSKA (reference sequence). This CDR3 has 12 residues.

The chain is built from TRBV20-1 and TRBJ1-4; D is uncertain. Per germline, CDR1 DFQATT and CDR2 SNEGSKA (reference sequence). The CDR3 length is 13 residues. V was trimmed by 4 bases and J by 3 bases, leaving 9 bases between them. The CDR3 spells CSANVNSNEKLFF. The DNA for the CDR3 is TGCAGTGCTAATGTTAATTCTAATGAAAAACTGTTTTTT.

The chain employs TRBV18 and TRBJ2-7; D is undetermined. The germline CDR1 and CDR2 sequences are KGHSH and LQKENI. V was shortened by 0 bases and J by 0 bases, with 9 bases between the two germline ends. The CDR3 spans 15 residues. In nucleotides, the CDR3 is TGTGCCAGCTCACCACCGCTTTCGGTCTCCTACGAGCAGTACTTC. Residues: CASSPPLSVSYEQYF.

This clonotype came up many times. J is TRBJ2-7 and V is TRBV11-2, with unresolved D. Germline V gene sequence: CDR1 SGHAT, CDR2 FQNNGV. The V end was cut by 0 bases, the J end by 3 bases, with 9 bases between. The CDR3 consists of 14 residues. The CDR3 sequence is CASSLETSFYEQYF. The CDR3 nucleotides read TGTGCCAGCAGCTTAGAGACCTCTTTCTACGAGCAGTACTTC.

The rearrangement links TRBV9 to TRBJ2-7; TRBD1 is a possible D gene (6 bases). The J call may be faulty, since TRBJ2-5 better matches the DNA end. CDR3 size: 12 residues. Germline CDR1 SGDLS, CDR2 YYNGEE. The CDR3: CASSELRGTQYF. For the CDR3, the DNA is TGTGCCAGCAGCGAACTCAGGGGGACCCAGTACTTC.

The J gene is TRBJ2-7, the V gene TRBV30; D is ambiguous. Germline V gene sequence: CDR1 GTSNPN, CDR2 SVGIG (reference sequence). The germline V and J ends were trimmed by 0 bases and 3 bases, with 6 bases remaining between them. CDR3 size: 12 residues. The CDR3 sequence is CAWSVSFYEQYF. The CDR3 region has the DNA TGTGCCTGGAGTGTGTCTTTCTACGAGCAGTACTTC.

Turning to this clonotype: The junction departs from the called germline gene at one end, perhaps through a read error. This CDR3 is CASSLGAGGPTNTQYF. For the CDR3, the DNA is TGTGCCAGCAGCTTAGGAGCGGGGGGGCCCACAAATACGCAGTATTTT. The chain combines TRBV7-3 with TRBJ2-3, with 10 bases that match TRBD2. CDR1 SGHTA and CDR2 FQGTGA come from the germline V gene. This CDR3 is built from 16 residues. Variable domain in full (rest from reference TRBV7-3 and TRBJ2-3): GAGVSQTPSNKVTEKGKYVELRCDPISGHTALYWYRQSLGQGPEFLIYFQGTGAADDSGLPNDRFFAVRPEGSVSTLKIQRTERGDSAVYLCASSLGAGGPTNTQYFGPGTRLTVL.

This clonotype was counted a few times. The rearrangement links TRBV20-1 to TRBJ1-2; D is possibly TRBD1 (6 bases). This CDR3 has 15 amino acids. V lost 1 base and J 7 bases, leaving 19 bases between the germline ends. Germline lookup yields CDR1 DFQATT and CDR2 SNEGSKA (reference sequence). The CDR3 DNA sequence: TGCAGTGCTAGAGTACAGGGTTTAACTGAGAGTGGCTACACCTTC. This gives the protein CSARVQGLTESGYTF.

The chain has TRBV5-5 and TRBJ2-5, with TRBD2 matching over 8 bases. V lost 6 bases, J lost 7 bases, and 11 bases stayed unmatched. The V gene's germline CDR1 is SGHKS and CDR2 YYEKEE (reference sequence). This CDR3 is built from 14 residues. The CDR3 reads CASTPGGRSGTQYF. DNA of the CDR3: TGTGCCAGCACACCGGGCGGGAGGAGTGGGACCCAGTACTTC.

This sequence joins TRBV4-2 and TRBJ1-1; possibly TRBD1 for D (6 bases). Per germline, CDR1 LGHNA and CDR2 YNFKEQ. The CDR3 length is 16 residues. V lost 4 bases to trimming and J lost 7 bases, with 22 bases between them. The CDR3 loop is CASSPDRSSRFSEAFF. In DNA form, the CDR3 reads TGTGCCAGCAGCCCCGACAGGAGTTCTCGATTTAGTGAAGCTTTCTTT.

This clonotype was observed a handful of times. This rearrangement joins TRBV28 to TRBJ2-7; TRBD1 might be the D (5 bases). Looked up from germline, CDR1 is MDHEN and CDR2 is SYDVKM. V dropped 6 bases and J dropped 2 bases, with 14 bases sitting between them. The CDR3 runs to 14 residues. The CDR3 coding sequence is TGTGCCAGCAGACCTCCGGACAAGCCCTACGAGCAGTACTTC. This gives the protein CASRPPDKPYEQYF.

This clonotype showed up just a few times. V gene TRBV5-1 combines with J gene TRBJ1-1; possible D gene TRBD1, 5 bases. The CDR3 consists of 16 residues. Germline V gene data show CDR1 as SGHRS and CDR2 as YFSETQ. Trimming took 1 base from V and 1 from J, leaving 14 bases between them. The CDR3, as DNA: TGCGCCAGCAGCTTGACTCCCGGCAGGGAGAACACTGAAGCTTTCTTT. Amino acids: CASSLTPGRENTEAFF.